This TCR beta chain emerged from a study of CD8+ T cells in alopecia areata. Study-wide results and limits: Scalp clonality, together with expanded CD8+ clones among the top 100, fell significantly with tofacitinib. A great number of expanded lesional clones endured in scalp and blood during tofacitinib.

It was cDNA, reverse transcribed from extracted RNA, that served as the sequencing template. Produced via immunoSEQ multiplex PCR; TCRdb's table is partial and in-frame only. The sample includes 130,000 or so clones, 70% to 90% of them seen just once. As regards this clone: The antigen is not known.

The CDR3 consists of 14 residues. The V segment lost 2 bases and the J segment 4 bases; nucleotides outside the gene matches: 7. Looked up from germline, CDR1 is GTSNPN and CDR2 is SVGIG (reference sequence). Sample treatment: oral pan-JAK inhibitor, 5-10 mg twice daily. The V and J genes are TRBV30 and TRBJ2-7; 8 nucleotides agree with TRBD1. The sequenced sample was CD8+ T cells sorted from blood, obtained at week 4, from a patient treated with tofacitinib. The sequence derives from a human donor with alopecia areata. CDR3 DNA: TGTGCCTGGAGTACGGGACAGGCCGTGTACGAGCAGTACTTC. Translated, it gives CAWSTGQAVYEQYF.